The rows below give T cell receptor beta chains drawn from one sample of a study of CD8 T cells in ankylosing spondylitis. TCRdb analysed the 5' RACE reads with MiXCR anew, one entry per CDR3 protein. The repertoire holds 200,000 to 250,000 distinct CDR3 sequences, with 32% as singletons. The sequenced sample consisted of blood, either unsorted or a sorted T cell fraction (not recorded which). The receptors were gathered from a male donor with ankylosing spondylitis or in good health (not recorded which). Each CDR3 is given with its conserved first and last residue. D genes are given only for firm matches. Size is omitted from some rows. Given values are once, few, many or a class for expanded clones.

clone size	V gene	D gene	J gene	CDR3 protein	CDR3 DNA
few	TRBV6-1	TRBD1	TRBJ1-1	CASGQGASTEAFF	TGTGCCAGCGGACAGGGGGCGAGCACTGAAGCTTTCTTT
-	TRBV27	-	TRBJ1-1	CASSLDSNTEAFF	TGTGCCAGCAGTTTAGACAGCAACACTGAAGCTTTCTTT
-	TRBV5-1	-	TRBJ2-2	CASSLWISTGELFF	TGCGCCAGCAGCCTGTGGATTAGCACCGGGGAGCTGTTTTTT
many	TRBV29-1	-	TRBJ1-2	CSVEDSTNYGYTF	TGCAGCGTTGAAGACAGCACTAACTATGGCTACACCTTC
few	TRBV27	-	TRBJ1-6	CASSSTGLSLHNSPLHF	TGTGCCAGCAGCTCGACAGGTCTAAGTCTCCATAATTCACCCCTCCACTTT
-	TRBV20-1	TRBD2	TRBJ2-1	CCARDFRTSPLRDEQFF	TGCTGTGCTAGAGATTTTAGGACTAGCCCGCTCCGGGATGAGCAGTTCTTC
-	TRBV15	-	TRBJ2-7	CATSRETGLGDEQYF	TGTGCCACCAGCAGAGAGACGGGGTTAGGGGACGAGCAGTACTTC
few	TRBV29-1	-	TRBJ2-1	CSVRKDPYNEQFF	TGCAGCGTTCGGAAGGATCCATACAATGAGCAGTTCTTC
few	TRBV5-1	-	TRBJ1-5	CASSLGENQPQHF	TGCGCCAGCAGCTTGGGGGAGAATCAGCCCCAGCATTTT
-	TRBV5-5	-	TRBJ1-3	CASSYRSDSSGNTIYF	TGTGCCAGCAGCTACCGATCGGACTCCTCTGGAAACACCATATATTTT
many	TRBV20-1	-	TRBJ2-1	CSARAGNHNEQFF	TGCAGTGCTCGCGCGGGGAACCACAATGAGCAGTTCTTC
-	TRBV5-1	-	TRBJ1-3	CASSLNSGNTIYF	TGCGCCAGCAGCCTTAACTCTGGAAACACCATATATTTT
-	TRBV7-9	-	TRBJ2-7	CASRHRVGYEQYF	TGTGCCAGCAGACACAGGGTTGGCTACGAGCAGTACTTC
few	TRBV3-1	TRBD1	TRBJ2-1	CASTPTGGLGEQFF	TGTGCCAGCACCCCGACAGGGGGGCTTGGTGAGCAGTTCTTC
few	TRBV29-1	-	TRBJ1-1	CSVVSRATEAFF	TGCAGCGTTGTCAGCCGGGCCACTGAAGCTTTCTTT
few	TRBV6-5	TRBD1	TRBJ2-1	CASSFRRGQNEQFF	TGTGCCAGCAGTTTTCGTAGGGGGCAAAATGAGCAGTTCTTC
-	TRBV5-6	TRBD1	TRBJ2-1	CASTIGRGRLYNEQFF	TGTGCCAGCACCATCGGCAGGGGGCGGCTATACAATGAGCAGTTCTTC